The present T cell receptor (beta chain) was sequenced within a study of PD-1 blockade in classical Hodgkin lymphoma. Study as a whole: Once every 2 weeks, patients received intravenous nivolumab at 3 mg/kg.

No patient escaped relapse after autologous stem cell transplantation, and brentuximab vedotin exposure varied. Clones were read by immunoSEQ multiplex PCR, and TCRdb kept only the in-frame ones, dropping some. The sample carries fewer than 8,000 clones, more than 70% recorded once. General observations from the study: The baseline diversity of complete responders showed similarity to that of newly diagnosed patients.

V lost 5 bases and J lost 6; bases outside the gene matches: 10. Germline V lookup: CDR1 MNHEY, CDR2 SVGAGI. CDR3 length equals 15 residues. Remarks on this clone: Its antigen remains unidentified.

The material sequenced was peripheral blood mononuclear cells (PBMCs), taken before the second cycle of nivolumab. This chain links TRBV6-5 with TRBJ2-1; TRBD2 agrees at 7 bases. This receptor was identified in a human donor with classical Hodgkin lymphoma. CDR3 protein: CASSLTGGSINEQFF. The CDR3 DNA reads as TGTGCCAGCAGTCTTACGGGGGGAAGCATCAATGAGCAGTTCTTC.